This entry is about one TCR beta chain. The germline CDR1 and CDR2 sequences are LGHNA and YSLEER. The CDR3 has 16 amino acids. V was clipped by 0 bases and J by 9 bases, with 18 bases between them. The data were taken from a study of blood T cell repertoires in COVID-19. Data came from immunoSEQ multiplex PCR; TCRdb stores just in-frame clones and leaves some out. The sample carries 350,000 to 550,000 clones, around 90% recorded once. The sequenced material came from PBMCs or T cells enriched from blood (not recorded which). The chain employs TRBV4-3 and TRBJ2-4, with a tentative D call TRBD2 (6 bases). The TCR originated in a woman between 18 and 30 years old with acute COVID-19. CDR3 residues: CASSQDGTGEWGIQYF. For the CDR3, the DNA is TGCGCCAGCAGCCAAGATGGAACGGGAGAATGGGGCATTCAGTACTTC.